Included here is one TCR beta chain sequence, with context. The data derive from a study of tumor and adjacent non-tumor tissue in lung cancer. This sample's RNA came from whole unsorted tissue. Trimming took 10 bases from V and 7 from J, leaving 17 bases between them. The CDR3 is 12 amino acids. Looked up from germline, CDR1 is MNHNY and CDR2 is SVGAGI (reference sequence). A modified ARM-PCR protocol with three rounds of nested PCR amplified TCRbeta. MiXCR was run by TCRdb on the multiplex PCR reads, yielding one entry per CDR3 protein. This table holds more than 90,000 distinct CDR3 sequences, about 72% found once.

The specimen was lung tumor tissue. The chain recombines TRBV6-6 with TRBJ2-7, with D possibly being TRBD1 or TRBD2 (5 bases each). This receptor was taken from a man between 60 and 75 years old with non-small cell lung cancer. CDR3 sequence: CAISRGEGEQYF. The CDR3 nucleotides read TGTGCCATCTCCCGGGGCGAAGGGGAGCAGTACTTC.